The TCR beta chain described here comes from a study of control samples from healthy donors and cancer patients. This CDR3 has 17 residues. TCRdb's copy holds only in-frame clones and misses some; the assay was immunoSEQ multiplex PCR. The sample has around 140,000 clones, around 92% seen once. The chain has TRBV21-1 and TRBJ1-5; TRBD1 is the table's D call and was not checked against the DNA. TRBV21-1 is listed as a pseudogene. The sequence derives from a woman aged 50 to 60 in good health. The specimen sequenced was blood. The CDR3 coding sequence is TGTGCCAGCACCGACAAGTTGGAACAGGGAAGGATTCAGCCCCAGCATTTT. Translation gives CASTDKLEQGRIQPQHF.